This T cell receptor beta chain originates from a study of blood T cells in healthy people across ages. Alongside a J-beta primer mix, a sample-barcoded 5' primer served in a second PCR lasting about 7 to 12 cycles. One entry per CDR3 protein results from TCRdb running MiXCR on the 5' RACE reads. Of some 730,000 distinct CDR3 sequences listed, 22% are singletons. V lost 2 bases and J lost 4; bases outside the gene matches: 7. The CDR3 is 14 amino acids. Germline lookup yields CDR1 GTSNPN and CDR2 SVGIG (reference sequence). This TCR was recovered from a man in his 70s in good health. The rearrangement joins TRBV30 to TRBJ1-2; 7 bases agree with TRBD1. Material: blood. The CDR3 nucleotides are TGTGCCTGGAGTCCGGTCAGGGGGGGCTATGGCTACACCTTC. Its protein is CAWSPVRGGYGYTF.